This T cell receptor beta chain was captured in a study of chemoradiotherapy in HPV16-positive cancers. About the research overall: Two HPV16-positive patients' cells yielded candidate HPV-specific clones and common motifs.

Clones were sequenced by immunoSEQ multiplex PCR, and TCRdb holds only the in-frame ones, with some missing. The sample lists about 2,900 clones, about 80% occurring once. As to this clone: Its antigen is not identified.

Study results and caveats: Non-HPV-specific T cells did not expand in tumors during treatment, whereas candidate HPV-specific clones and E7-related motifs did.

Repertoires were sampled repeatedly during chemoradiotherapy. Sequencing was performed on tumor tissue, taken from a patient who underwent chemoradiotherapy. The clonotype was recovered from a human donor with HPV-associated anogenital cancer.

In nucleotides, the CDR3 is TGTGCCAGCAGCAAGGGGGGGATCACCGGGGAGCTGTTTTTT. This encodes CASSKGGITGELFF. This chain joins TRBV9 and TRBJ2-2, with a weak D call TRBD2 (7 bases). Germline lookup yields CDR1 SGDLS and CDR2 YYNGEE. Trimming took 4 bases from V and 4 from J, leaving 11 bases between them. This CDR3 is 14 amino acids long.